The entry below gives a single TCR beta chain sequence along with its context. The antigen is unknown. Generated by immunoSEQ multiplex PCR, the TCRdb table keeps only in-frame clones and is missing some. The repertoire holds about 40,000 clones, 85% seen once, with approximately 37% in the top ten. This sample is part of a study of OX40 agonist ivuxolimab in advanced cancers. For the study at large: At 0.01 to 10 mg/kg, ivuxolimab was administered intravenously to patients every 2 weeks. Mean age about 60 years, range about 20 to 79; around 80% male.

Study-wide points: Among T cells, CD8+ cells averaged more expanded clones than CD4+ cells.

Germline V gene sequence: CDR1 SQVTM, CDR2 ANQGSEA. V lost 4 bases and J lost 4, with 13 bases in between. This CDR3 is 13 amino acids long. The sample was CD4+ or CD8+ T cells sorted from blood, taken in a trial of the OX40 agonist ivuxolimab. This receptor was obtained from an adult with an advanced solid tumor such as melanoma, head and neck, liver or kidney cancer. The J gene is TRBJ1-1, the V gene TRBV29-1; a possible D gene is TRBD1 (6 bases). The CDR3 is CSVARGRGTEAFF. Here the CDR3 DNA reads TGCAGCGTTGCCAGGGGACGGGGCACTGAAGCTTTCTTT.